This paragraph reports one T cell receptor beta chain. This record comes from a study of blood T cell repertoires in COVID-19. Whole-study context: Both acute and convalescent COVID-19 samples were obtained from the United States, Italy and Spain. PBMCs, B-cell-depleted T cells, or T cells provided the cDNA or gDNA that made up the material.

In the original workflow: The assay estimated nucleated cells by amplifying reference gene primers. Clones were sequenced by immunoSEQ multiplex PCR, and TCRdb holds only the in-frame ones, with some missing. The DNA was the basis for D and trimming; V, J and clone size are from that table. The sample carries some 200,000 clones, around 84% recorded once. Germline assignment: CDR1 ENHRY and CDR2 SYGVKD. This CDR3 contains 13 residues. The V segment lost 10 bases and the J segment 0 bases; nucleotides outside the gene matches: 5. The chain has TRBV10-3 and TRBJ1-2; TRBD1 matches 7 bases. The sequenced sample consisted of peripheral blood. The source of this sequence is a man older than 75 with acute or convalescent COVID-19. The CDR3 here is CATQGRTNYGYTF. The CDR3 DNA reads TGTGCCACACAGGGGCGTACTAACTATGGCTACACCTTC.